Listed below are T cell receptor beta chains from one sample, sequenced in a study of shared clonotypes between healthy human individuals. The repertoire was sequenced with immunoSEQ multiplex PCR; TCRdb's copy has only in-frame clones and lacks some. The table lists approximately 720,000 clones, around 72% of them singletons, with under 2% in the top ten. The specimen was memory CD4+ T cells sorted from blood. Receptors were obtained from a woman younger than 45 in good health. Each CDR3 is given with its conserved first and last residue. A D gene is named only where the DNA matches it firmly. Clone sizes are given selectively: once, few, many, or a class where the clone is expanded.

len: 15; abundance: .; d_gene: .; j_gene: TRBJ2-7; v_gene: TRBV28; CDR3nt: TGTGCCAGCAGTTTAGCGGGGGCCTCTTGGAACGAGCAGTACTTC; CDR3aa: CASSLAGASWNEQYF
len: 15; abundance: .; d_gene: .; j_gene: TRBJ2-7; v_gene: TRBV7-2; CDR3nt: TGTGCCAGCAGCTTAGGGGGTGGAAACTCCTACGAGCAGTACTTC; CDR3aa: CASSLGGGNSYEQYF
len: 15; abundance: .; d_gene: TRBD1; j_gene: TRBJ1-5; v_gene: TRBV18; CDR3nt: TGTGCCAGCTCAAGAGACAGGGCCAAGAATCAGCCCCAGCATTTT; CDR3aa: CASSRDRAKNQPQHF
len: 16; abundance: many; d_gene: .; j_gene: TRBJ2-2; v_gene: TRBV18; CDR3nt: TGTGCCAGCTCACCCGCTGGGCAGGGGTCGACCGGGGAGCTGTTTTTT; CDR3aa: CASSPAGQGSTGELFF
len: 17; abundance: once; d_gene: .; j_gene: TRBJ1-5; v_gene: TRBV4-1; CDR3nt: TGCGCCAGCAGCCAAGGGGGCAGGCGGTTAGCAAATCAGCCCCAGCATTTT; CDR3aa: CASSQGGRRLANQPQHF
len: 16; abundance: many; d_gene: .; j_gene: TRBJ2-1; v_gene: TRBV15; CDR3nt: TGTGCCACCAGCAGAGTACCAGGAGGCGCGTACAATGAGCAGTTCTTC; CDR3aa: CATSRVPGGAYNEQFF
len: 13; abundance: .; d_gene: .; j_gene: TRBJ2-1; v_gene: TRBV7-9; CDR3nt: TGTGCCAGCAGCTCCACACTGGACAATGAGCAGTTCTTC; CDR3aa: CASSSTLDNEQFF
len: 17; abundance: once; d_gene: .; j_gene: TRBJ2-1; v_gene: TRBV14; CDR3nt: TGTGCCAGCAGCCGTCTAACTTCCCGGACCATTAGGAATGAGCAGTTCTTC; CDR3aa: CASSRLTSRTIRNEQFF
len: 16; abundance: .; d_gene: .; j_gene: TRBJ2-5; v_gene: TRBV18; CDR3nt: TGTGCCAGCTCACCACGGGCCACCGGGGGTCAAGAGACCCAGTACTTC; CDR3aa: CASSPRATGGQETQYF
len: 13; abundance: few; d_gene: .; j_gene: TRBJ1-2; v_gene: TRBV25-1; CDR3nt: TGTGCCAGCAGTGAAAATTTGAGAGGCGCCTACACCTTC; CDR3aa: CASSENLRGAYTF
len: 16; abundance: .; d_gene: TRBD1; j_gene: TRBJ1-5; v_gene: TRBV19; CDR3nt: TGTGCCAGTACGGCGACAGGGGACTTCGTTTCTCAGCCCCAGCATTTT; CDR3aa: CASTATGDFVSQPQHF
len: 17; abundance: .; d_gene: .; j_gene: TRBJ1-4; v_gene: TRBV7-8; CDR3nt: TGTGCCAGCAGCCCACACCCGAGACAGAGATCGAATGAAAAACTGTTTTTT; CDR3aa: CASSPHPRQRSNEKLFF
len: 15; abundance: .; d_gene: .; j_gene: TRBJ2-3; v_gene: TRBV5-1; CDR3nt: TGCGCCAGCAGCTTGCGGGGAACCAACACAGATACGCAGTATTTT; CDR3aa: CASSLRGTNTDTQYF
len: 15; abundance: few; d_gene: TRBD1; j_gene: TRBJ1-4; v_gene: TRBV28; CDR3nt: TGTGCCAGCAGTTTCAAACGACAGGGGAGTCGAAAACTGTTTTTT; CDR3aa: CASSFKRQGSRKLFF
len: 13; abundance: .; d_gene: .; j_gene: TRBJ2-2; v_gene: TRBV2; CDR3nt: TGTGCCAGCAGAGGACAAATCACCGGGGAGCTGTTTTTT; CDR3aa: CASRGQITGELFF
len: 16; abundance: .; d_gene: TRBD2; j_gene: TRBJ2-7; v_gene: TRBV4-1; CDR3nt: TGCGCCAGCAGCCAAGGGACTAGCGGGAGTCACTACGAGCAGTACTTC; CDR3aa: CASSQGTSGSHYEQYF
len: 18; abundance: .; d_gene: TRBD1; j_gene: TRBJ2-1; v_gene: TRBV4-2; CDR3nt: TGTGCCAGCAGCCAAGTACAGGGGGCGCGGCTCGAGGGCGATGAGCAGTTCTTC; CDR3aa: CASSQVQGARLEGDEQFF
len: 17; abundance: .; d_gene: .; j_gene: TRBJ2-6; v_gene: TRBV4-1; CDR3nt: TGCGCCAGCAGCCAAGACGCAAAGAGCTCTGGGGCCAACGTCCTGACTTTC; CDR3aa: CASSQDAKSSGANVLTF
len: 15; abundance: once; d_gene: .; j_gene: TRBJ2-5; v_gene: TRBV11-3; CDR3nt: TGTGCCAGCAGCATAACCGCGGGACTTCAAGAGACCCAGTACTTC; CDR3aa: CASSITAGLQETQYF
len: 16; abundance: .; d_gene: .; j_gene: TRBJ2-1; v_gene: TRBV21-1; CDR3nt: TGTGCCAGCAGCAAAGCCCCCGGGACAGGTCCAACCACCCGGCTCTTC; CDR3aa: CASSKAPGTGPTTRLF
len: 17; abundance: .; d_gene: .; j_gene: TRBJ2-2; v_gene: TRBV28; CDR3nt: TGTGCCAGCAGTTCACCGATTCCCGGCAGGGGGGCCGGGGAGCTGTTTTTT; CDR3aa: CASSSPIPGRGAGELFF
len: 15; abundance: .; d_gene: TRBD2; j_gene: TRBJ2-3; v_gene: TRBV11-3; CDR3nt: TGTGCCAGCAGCGATGGCGGGAGCAGCACAGATACGCAGTATTTT; CDR3aa: CASSDGGSSTDTQYF
len: 19; abundance: .; d_gene: TRBD2; j_gene: TRBJ2-3; v_gene: TRBV7-9; CDR3nt: TGTGCCAGCAGCTCAAGGGGACTAGCGGGAGTTGGTGGCACAGATACGCAGTATTTT; CDR3aa: CASSSRGLAGVGGTDTQYF
len: 17; abundance: .; d_gene: .; j_gene: TRBJ1-2; v_gene: TRBV28; CDR3nt: TGTGCCAGCAGTTTCCGCTCCTACCTCCGGGGTAACTATGGCTACACCTTC; CDR3aa: CASSFRSYLRGNYGYTF
len: 13; abundance: .; d_gene: TRBD1; j_gene: TRBJ1-2; v_gene: TRBV29-1; CDR3nt: TGCAGCGCCGGCGACAGGGACAGTTATGGCTACACCTTC; CDR3aa: CSAGDRDSYGYTF
len: 15; abundance: .; d_gene: TRBD1; j_gene: TRBJ1-4; v_gene: TRBV28; CDR3nt: TGTGCCAGCAGTCTGGGTGGGACAGGGAGTGAAAAACTGTTTTTT; CDR3aa: CASSLGGTGSEKLFF
len: 15; abundance: .; d_gene: .; j_gene: TRBJ2-3; v_gene: TRBV30; CDR3nt: TGTGCCTGGAGTGTACTCCCAGGGAGTGGAGATACGCAGTATTTT; CDR3aa: CAWSVLPGSGDTQYF
len: 15; abundance: .; d_gene: .; j_gene: TRBJ2-1; v_gene: TRBV21-1; CDR3nt: TGTGCCAGCGAAATTACTTCGAGCTCCTACAATGAGCAGTTCTTC; CDR3aa: CASEITSSSYNEQFF
len: 15; abundance: .; d_gene: TRBD2; j_gene: TRBJ2-5; v_gene: TRBV30; CDR3nt: TGTGCCTGGAGTCCGCCGGGACTAGCGGGAGAGACCCAGTACTTC; CDR3aa: CAWSPPGLAGETQYF
len: 14; abundance: few; d_gene: .; j_gene: TRBJ1-1; v_gene: TRBV27; CDR3nt: TGTGCCAGCAGACGACCCGGTACGGGCACTGAAGCTTTCTTT; CDR3aa: CASRRPGTGTEAFF
len: 13; abundance: .; d_gene: .; j_gene: TRBJ1-1; v_gene: TRBV7-9; CDR3nt: TGTGCCAGCAGCTTGAGGGGGGACACTGAAGCTTTCTTT; CDR3aa: CASSLRGDTEAFF
len: 13; abundance: .; d_gene: .; j_gene: TRBJ1-1; v_gene: TRBV7-2; CDR3nt: TGTGCCAGCAGCTCGATCCGGGACATTGAAGCTTTCTTT; CDR3aa: CASSSIRDIEAFF
len: 15; abundance: few; d_gene: TRBD2; j_gene: TRBJ2-1; v_gene: TRBV6-5; CDR3nt: TGTGCCAGCAGTCCTTTGGGGGAGGGGAGGCATGAGCAGTTCTTC; CDR3aa: CASSPLGEGRHEQFF
len: 12; abundance: .; d_gene: .; j_gene: TRBJ1-1; v_gene: TRBV19; CDR3nt: TGTGCCAGTAGTATCCACAACACTGAAGCTTTCTTT; CDR3aa: CASSIHNTEAFF
len: 15; abundance: many; d_gene: .; j_gene: TRBJ2-7; v_gene: TRBV6-1; CDR3nt: TGTGCCAGCAGTCGAGGGACCTGGGGCTCCTACGAGCAGTACTTC; CDR3aa: CASSRGTWGSYEQYF
len: 15; abundance: .; d_gene: TRBD1; j_gene: TRBJ1-5; v_gene: TRBV6-5; CDR3nt: TGTGCCAGCAGCCCCCGGGACAGGACTAATCAGCCCCAGCATTTT; CDR3aa: CASSPRDRTNQPQHF
len: 13; abundance: .; d_gene: .; j_gene: TRBJ1-2; v_gene: TRBV18; CDR3nt: TGTGCAACGCAGGGGCTAGCCGGCTATGGCTACACCTTC; CDR3aa: CATQGLAGYGYTF
len: 13; abundance: .; d_gene: .; j_gene: TRBJ2-5; v_gene: TRBV5-5; CDR3nt: TGTGCCAGCAGCTTTCAGACCCAAGAGACCCAGTACTTC; CDR3aa: CASSFQTQETQYF
len: 15; abundance: .; d_gene: .; j_gene: TRBJ1-2; v_gene: TRBV5-1; CDR3nt: TGCGCCAGCAGCTTGGATTCAGGGGTAGGCTATGGCTACACCTTC; CDR3aa: CASSLDSGVGYGYTF
len: 15; abundance: .; d_gene: .; j_gene: TRBJ2-7; v_gene: TRBV9; CDR3nt: TGTGCCAGCAGCGTAGAGCCGGCGACCTTTTTAGAGCAGTACTTC; CDR3aa: CASSVEPATFLEQYF
len: 16; abundance: .; d_gene: TRBD2; j_gene: TRBJ2-5; v_gene: TRBV14; CDR3nt: TGTGCCAGCAGCCCCCAGACTAGCGGGATCCAAGAGACCCAGTACTTC; CDR3aa: CASSPQTSGIQETQYF
len: 13; abundance: .; d_gene: .; j_gene: TRBJ1-1; v_gene: TRBV28; CDR3nt: TGTGCCAGCAGTAGGAGAAAGCAGGTCGAAGCTTTCTTT; CDR3aa: CASSRRKQVEAFF
len: 12; abundance: .; d_gene: .; j_gene: TRBJ2-5; v_gene: TRBV2; CDR3nt: TGTGCCAGCAGTGAAGCGGGGGAGACCCAGTACTTC; CDR3aa: CASSEAGETQYF
len: 14; abundance: .; d_gene: .; j_gene: TRBJ2-2; v_gene: TRBV10-3; CDR3nt: TGTGCCATCAGGGGCGACCAGAACACCGGGGAGCTGTTTTTT; CDR3aa: CAIRGDQNTGELFF
len: 12; abundance: .; d_gene: .; j_gene: TRBJ2-5; v_gene: TRBV28; CDR3nt: TGTGCCACCGATCTACAGGGAGAGACCCAGTACTTC; CDR3aa: CATDLQGETQYF
len: 13; abundance: .; d_gene: .; j_gene: TRBJ2-3; v_gene: TRBV7-2; CDR3nt: TGTGCCAGCAGATGGACGAGCACAGATACGCAGTATTTT; CDR3aa: CASRWTSTDTQYF